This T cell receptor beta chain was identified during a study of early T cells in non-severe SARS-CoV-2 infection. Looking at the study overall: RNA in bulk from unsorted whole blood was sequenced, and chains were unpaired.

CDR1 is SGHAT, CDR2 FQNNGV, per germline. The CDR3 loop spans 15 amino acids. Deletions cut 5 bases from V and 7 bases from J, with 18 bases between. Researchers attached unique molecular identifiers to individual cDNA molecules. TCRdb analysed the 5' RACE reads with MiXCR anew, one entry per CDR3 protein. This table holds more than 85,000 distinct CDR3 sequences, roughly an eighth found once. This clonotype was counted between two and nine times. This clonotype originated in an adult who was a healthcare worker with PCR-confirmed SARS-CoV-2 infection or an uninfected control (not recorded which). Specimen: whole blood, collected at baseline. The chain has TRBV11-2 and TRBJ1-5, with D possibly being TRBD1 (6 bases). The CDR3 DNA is TGTGCCAGCAGCCCCAGCCCGGGGGCAAAACAGCCCCAGCATTTT. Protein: CASSPSPGAKQPQHF. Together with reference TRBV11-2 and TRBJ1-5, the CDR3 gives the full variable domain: EAGVAQSPRYKIIEKRQSVAFWCNPISGHATLYWYQQILGQGPKLLIQFQNNGVVDDSQLPKDRFSAERLKGVDSTLKIQPAKLEDSAVYLCASSPSPGAKQPQHFGDGTRLSIL.